The entry below describes one TCR beta chain. This clone was detected only once. The specificity of this receptor is unknown. No base quality values were provided; no much bigger clone lies one nucleotide off. CDR1 is given as MGHRA and CDR2 as YSYEKL, both from the germline V gene. The CDR3, cysteine through phenylalanine, is 16 amino acids long. Of all the DNA, just the CDR3 is kept, 48 bases in frame from base 1. Trimmed from V: 2 bases; trimmed from J: 0 bases; junction bases lacking a gene match: 3. The data derive from a study of cytomegalovirus exposure and HLA in healthy donors (dated by TCRdb to between 2016 and 2019). Regarding the study in general: In an earlier analysis of some 550 of the donors, around 300 Gb of sequence data and 100 million or so unique TCR beta sequences from roughly 190 million T cells were reported. An early release that covered about 600 HLA-typed donors contained approximately 300 gigabases of sequencing data and tens of millions of unique TCR sequences. Among the roughly 390 genotyped donors, 81% belonged to the genetic ancestry cluster associated with self-reported Caucasian donors. The study aimed to test whether signatures of past pathogen exposure could be identified by cataloging public T cell receptors. The study profiled the T cell repertoires of fewer than 850 subjects by immunosequencing and related them to cytomegalovirus serostatus. In addition to the first cohort of around 670 subjects, a separate validation cohort of approximately 130 different subjects was used. To predict cytomegalovirus infection status, the study brought together high-throughput TCR immunosequencing, statistical association of individual TCRs with disease status, and machine learning. To study patterns of TCR occurrence, a later analysis re-analyzed previously published TCR beta repertoires from several hundred donors and added high-resolution HLA genotyping. The later analysis used no new phenotypic data to find candidate immune exposures, relying instead on TCR beta sequences and their occurrence across donors. An earlier analysis of 500 to 650 of the donors applied high-throughput TCR beta sequencing to assess whether each TCR beta V gene segment acted as functional or pseudogenic. Donor age, sex, ethnicity and CMV serostatus were compiled alongside the repertoire data. Genome-wide SNP genotypes for about three fifths of the roughly 670 donors were used in a later genetic analysis, which treated that subset as a discovery cohort. All discovery cohort repertoires had been generated on a single sequencing platform. HLA typing covered class I and class II loci at four-digit resolution. The number of donors typed differed by locus, with 629-630 for A, B, C, DRB1 and DQB1, around 500 for DQA1, 606 for DPA1, and under 490 for DPB1. A handful of DR-DQ haplotypes were handled as single units for association and clustering because linkage in the cohort was strong. Among under 450 genotyped donors of the cohort, an average of approximately 250,000 unique TCR beta nucleotide sequences were sequenced per donor, approximately 20% of them non-productive. Summary of the overall study and its limitations: A cluster of highly shared sequence variants was judged likely to represent a technical artifact of the sequencing pipeline. Because HLA typing was unavailable for some donors at each locus, only the typed subset was used in association tests. A further reported finding was that TCR beta sequences accurately predicted the HLA-A and HLA-B alleles for most subjects in the first cohort. Sequencing depth was assumed to be roughly uniform across donors in the presence/absence analyses, though that assumption may not hold. In this cohort, only TCR beta chains were sequenced, and detectable features were limited by the absence of alpha or paired-chain data. An earlier analysis of some 590 of the donors showed that most TCR beta V segments appeared in productive rearrangements either about 87% or about 30% of the time, which broadly matched IMGT annotations. The study listed 150 to 200 TCR beta chains as associated with cytomegalovirus. The only immune exposure information available for the cohort was CMV serostatus. In a later analysis, HLA-associated TCR beta chains showed more clonal expansion and lower generation probabilities than non-associated chains that were equally common. An association between a missense DCLRE1C variant and V-gene and J-gene trimming of TCR beta chains was found in a later genetic analysis and replicated in an independent cohort. Correlated functional status among segregating V segments might be attributable to linkage disequilibrium, but an unknown experimental factor could not be ruled out. According to a later analysis, most CMV-associated TCR beta chains appeared to be HLA-restricted, and the HLA associations seemed to be driven largely by CMV exposure. A later analysis associated 15,000 to 20,000 TCR beta sequences with specific HLA alleles at a false discovery rate of 0.05. The authors suggested that the approach could potentially be extended to other disease states and immunological phenotypes. Most TCR sequences were seen in very few donors, while some public TCRs were found in many individuals. Because counts were too low, seventeen rarely observed V segments, including chromosome 9 orphons, were excluded from the earlier analysis of around 590 of the donors. Several of the top co-occurrence clusters appeared to be linked to parvovirus B19, influenza, CMV and Epstein-Barr virus, according to a later analysis. Compared with the roughly 600-donor mean, donors in an Asian-associated ancestry cluster had fewer N-insertions in productive TCRs, according to a later genetic analysis. According to a later analysis, TCR association rates differed among HLA loci, with DRB1 alleles showing the most associated TCRs and HLA-C alleles showing the fewest. Some IMGT-functional V segments, including TRBV6-2 and TRBV6-3, could not be distinguished by the 87-base-pair reads and were therefore excluded. Assigning TCR associations to individual alleles was difficult when HLA alleles, especially DR and DQ, strongly co-occurred. In both the original and validation cohorts, the classifier was reported to diagnose cytomegalovirus status with high specificity and sensitivity. Three of the identified cytomegalovirus-associated TCR beta chains were confirmed in vitro to be specific for cytomegalovirus antigens.

The cohort was made up of hundreds of healthy bone marrow donors. At the time of sampling, all cohort members were nominally healthy, though unrecorded immune exposures were likely present. The donor was CMV seropositive and belonged to the group of 250 to 300 seropositive cohort members. A peripheral blood sample was provided by each donor, and peripheral blood mononuclear cells were used for TCR beta sequencing. The Qiagen DNeasy Blood Extraction Kit was used to extract genomic DNA from the blood cell samples. Library preparation was by the immunoSEQ multiplex PCR assay. For the multiplex PCR, a mixture combining 60 forward primers for TCR Vbeta segments and 13 reverse primers for TCR Jbeta segments was used. A multiplex PCR assay on genomic DNA amplified the CDR3 region of rearranged TCR beta genes. On the Illumina HiSeq System, the amplified TCR beta libraries were sequenced as 87-base-pair reads. Regarding the original processing steps: Across the roughly 670 repertoires, a later analysis counted 60 million to 90 million unique TCR beta chains, roughly 11 million of which were shared by at least two donors. Raw reads were error-corrected and collapsed into unique sequences with a nearest-neighbor algorithm that merged closely related sequences to remove PCR and sequencing errors. V, D and J gene segments were assigned by aligning CDR3 sequences to IMGT reference sequences. For a sequence to be retained, at least a six-nucleotide match to both a V gene segment and a J gene segment was required. Rearrangements were called productive when the CDR3 lacked stop codons and stayed in frame with V and J; all others were non-productive. Following IMGT convention, CDR3 was defined as the stretch from the second conserved V-encoded cysteine up to the conserved J-encoded phenylalanine. In an earlier analysis of approximately 500 of the donors, sequences lacking an unambiguous match to a single V gene segment were excluded. An earlier analysis of several hundred of the donors called V segments functional above 56.7% productive rearrangements and segregating when the between-donor standard deviation exceeded 5%. To diagnose cytomegalovirus status from the catalog of TCR beta chain sequences, a statistical classification framework was built. A later analysis assigned V and J genes by comparing TCR nucleotide sequences with IMGT/GENE-DB human TR gene sequences. Using the TCRdist pipeline, a later analysis assigned CDR3 sequences along with most-parsimonious VDJ recombination scenarios. In a later analysis, each TCR beta chain was defined by its CDR3 amino acid sequence together with its V-gene family, and reads without a unique V-gene family were excluded. In a later analysis, 550 to 650 highly shared, low-generation-probability nucleotide sequences were removed to address suspected cross-contamination and a sequencing artifact. A later analysis calculated a clonal expansion index for each public chain from normalized within-repertoire ranks of inferred template counts. In a later analysis, generation probabilities were computed with a VDJ recombination model fitted to out-of-frame rearrangements, and the resulting probabilities were checked against IGoR. A later analysis scored TCR-TCR, TCR-HLA and TCR-CMV co-occurrence with hypergeometric tests, applying a repertoire-size bias correction to TCR pairs. To estimate false discovery rates, a later analysis permuted the HLA or CMV assignments 20 times. In a later analysis, co-occurring TCRs were grouped using DBSCAN, and TCRdist sequence similarity was added for clustering within HLA-allele-positive subsets. Repertoires with fewer than 30,000 or more than 120,000 public chains were left out of co-occurrence clustering, as were about 5 repertoires with anomalous nucleotide sharing. The clones in this table, taken by TCRdb from immuneACCESS, are in-frame only. Not every clone is retained; where verified, under half of the shortfall comes from an unresolved V gene, and the cause of the rest is unknown. V and J calls and clone size are those listed in that table; D and trimming were worked out from the DNA. This sample holds about 130,000 clones; roughly 82% were observed only once. The ten most abundant clones make up about 2.7% of the sample.

The specimen sequenced was PBMCs. This sequence originates from a woman under 30 in good health and CMV-seropositive. Recombination connected TRBV4-1 to TRBJ2-1; 8 nucleotides in the junction match TRBD2. The CDR3 region: CASSQLAGTSYNEQFF. The nucleotide sequence is given as TGCGCCAGCAGCCAATTAGCGGGGACCTCCTACAATGAGCAGTTCTTC.